These T cell receptor beta chains were read from a single sample in a study of blood T cell repertoires in COVID-19. Profiling relied on immunoSEQ multiplex PCR, and the TCRdb table lists in-frame clones only, not all of them. The repertoire holds 110,000 to 150,000 clones, 70% to 85% seen once, with 9.2% in the top ten. Material: PBMCs or T cells enriched from blood (not recorded which). The receptors were sampled from a man in his forties or fifties who had recovered from COVID-19. The CDR3 runs from the conserved cysteine through the conserved F or W. D genes are given only for firm matches.

cdr3_aa v_call d_call
CASSTGEIYNEQFF TRBV2 TRBD1
CASSESQINSPLHF TRBV2 -
CAITPGERDNEQFF TRBV10-3 -
CASSPQGAANEKLFF TRBV7-8 TRBD1
CASSETGEGTIYF TRBV5-6 TRBD1
CASSQDRGTEKLFF TRBV4-1 -
CASSLDQTQEQYF TRBV11-3 -
CASSLNSGNTIYF TRBV6-6 -
CASSVGTGGAQDTGELFF TRBV9 TRBD1
CSVMGGLYGYTF TRBV29-1 -
CATSDVRVEETQYF TRBV24-1 -
CASRRDRGYGYTF TRBV19 TRBD1
CASSPRLAGGTNTGELFF TRBV9 TRBD2
CASSRQGSYNSPLHF TRBV19 -
CASSLAGGYNEQFF TRBV6-5 TRBD2
CASSGLRGYEQYF TRBV6-5 TRBD2
CASSQAPLRETQYF TRBV14 -
CASSSRGMDANQPQHF TRBV19 -
CASSIAGDYGYTF TRBV19 -
CASSLGNRGREKLFF TRBV7-9 TRBD1
CASSLSHRGYGYTF TRBV28 TRBD1
CASSPQGLNTEAFF TRBV18 -
CASTLGSGGPLYEQYF TRBV28 TRBD2
CASSVEAGRGETQYF TRBV9 TRBD2